This record covers a single TCR beta chain. These data are taken from a study of blood T cells in healthy people across ages. Alongside a J-beta primer mix, a sample-barcoded 5' primer served in a second PCR lasting 7 to 11 cycles. TCRdb passed the 5' RACE reads through MiXCR, listing each CDR3 protein once. Of 1,500,000 or so distinct CDR3 sequences listed, around 59% are singletons. Specimen: blood. The clonotype originates from a man between 18 and 29 years old in good health.

Written as DNA, the CDR3 is TGCAGTGCTAGACAGGGGTCGGAGGCGCAGTACTTC. It is translated as CSARQGSEAQYF. This chain joins TRBV20-1 and TRBJ2-5; tentative D call: TRBD1 (6 bases). Germline values: CDR1 DFQATT, CDR2 SNEGSKA (reference sequence). V lost 2 bases, J lost 11 bases, and 15 bases lay in between. The CDR3 runs to 12 residues.